A selection of T cell receptor beta chains follows, all from one sample in a study of blood T cell repertoires in COVID-19. The table came from immunoSEQ multiplex PCR; TCRdb's copy has only in-frame clones and leaves some out. The sample includes about 140,000 clones, 81% seen only once; the top ten take over 8%. Source material: peripheral blood. The origin of the receptors is a human donor in a cohort sampled during active COVID-19. CDR3s include the opening cysteine and the closing phenylalanine or tryptophan.

v_call cdr3_aa
TRBV7-2 CASSSPTSGGQETQYF
TRBV7-7 CASSLGGTRETQYF
TRBV28 CASSLQGSSYEQYF
TRBV3-1/TRBV3-2 CASSLGGPPDTQYF
TRBV6-2/TRBV6-3 CASSYPQTSLIGASRNIQYF
TRBV7-2 CASSHGLAGNNEQFF
TRBV5-1 CASSFRESTEAFF
TRBV4-1 CASSQPTSLYPGELFF
TRBV13 CASSLGSLRTGELFF
TRBV2 CASSEGGVGTQYF
TRBV7-2 CASSAGALSYEQYF
TRBV7-2 CASTPQLPGTSGSNEQFF
TRBV28 CASSLGAPGLAGADEQFF
TRBV24-1 CATSEAGLSYEQYF
TRBV2 CASRGTDHSNQPQHF
TRBV5-1 CASSLTSGTGNTEAFF
TRBV2 CASTLVGGTGANVLTF
TRBV7-3 CASSWRLAETQYF
TRBV11-2 CASSLDRATEAFF
TRBV28 CASSLLRAGGPYGYTF
TRBV28 CASRYGQSNQPQHF
TRBV10-2 CASRLAGENEQYF
TRBV5-8 CASSFIRTSGTFWEQFF
TRBV6-1 CASSESRFGEYDTEAFF
TRBV6-5 CASDRGLNTGELFF
TRBV7-6 CASSLVVGQDQPQHF